The rows below give T cell receptor beta chains drawn from one sample of a study of blood T cells in healthy people across ages. MiXCR, run by TCRdb on the 5' RACE reads, gives a single entry per CDR3 protein. The sample contains some 780,000 distinct CDR3 sequences, 56% of which appear only once. The sample comprised blood. All receptors come from a man aged 40-50 years in good health. Each CDR3 is given with its conserved first and last residue. Each record gives: V gene, clone size, J gene, CDR3 length, CDR3 protein. Size is stated for part of the rows, as once, few or many counts, or as a class when the clone is expanded.

>TRBV6-2/TRBV6-3|NA|TRBJ1-1|13
CASSYPGRPEAFF
>TRBV12-3/TRBV12-4|NA|TRBJ2-4|12
CASSLRGGIQYF
>TRBV28|few|TRBJ2-5|17
CASSFPLQGVYQETQYF
>TRBV12-5|NA|TRBJ2-3|13
CASKSEGTDTQYF
>TRBV29-1|NA|TRBJ1-1|14
CSGISGGANTEAFF
>TRBV11-3|few|TRBJ2-5|16
CASSLDDRGVKETQYF
>TRBV28|NA|NA|16
CASSPSLGSKAYEQYF
>TRBV12-3/TRBV12-4|NA|TRBJ2-2|12
CASTSNTGELFF
>TRBV28|NA|TRBJ1-1|11
CASSLAVKAFF
>TRBV27|NA|NA|17
CASSFKYAQGLGYEQYF
>TRBV6-5|NA|TRBJ1-1|14
CASSFGLRNTEAFF
>TRBV7-8|NA|TRBJ2-7|14
CASSYIPEGYEQYF
>TRBV28|NA|TRBJ2-3|16
CASSQLALEPEDTQYF
>TRBV6-1|NA|TRBJ2-1|15
CASSDEGTLYDEQFF
>TRBV29-1|few|TRBJ2-1|13
CSGKRTSGNEQFF
>TRBV4-2|NA|TRBJ1-1|17
CASSQDILQSLNTEAFF
>TRBV20-1|NA|TRBJ2-3|18
CSASPGASGRALPDTQYF
>TRBV2|NA|TRBJ2-5|14
CASSEETGAETQYF
>TRBV2|NA|TRBJ1-2|13
CASSVVRADGYTF
>TRBV20-1|few|TRBJ1-1|12
CSARRMGEKAFF
>TRBV5-1|NA|TRBJ1-2|13
CASSIGEGGGYTF
>TRBV18|few|TRBJ1-1|15
CASSPAGTRNTEAFF
>TRBV6-1|NA|TRBJ2-7|17
CASSRAPTSGAYYEQYF
>TRBV18|NA|TRBJ2-2|16
CASSPGTAENTGELFF
>TRBV6-6|NA|TRBJ1-2|12
CASSPGQALYTF
>TRBV3-1|NA|TRBJ1-6|15
CASSQDDRVNSPLHF
>TRBV7-2|NA|NA|13
CASSLPQVYEQYF
>TRBV9|few|TRBJ2-5|17
CASSAGTSGGHQETQYF
>TRBV10-3|NA|TRBJ2-1|14
CAISESQVSNEQFF
>TRBV7-2|NA|TRBJ2-3|15
CASSPGGEATDTQYF
>TRBV4-2|NA|TRBJ1-4|17
CASSQGVGVSGNEKLFF
>TRBV10-3|NA|TRBJ2-1|19
CAISEPPNSSGPFGDERFF
>TRBV6-2/TRBV6-3|NA|TRBJ2-5|12
CASSRPQGTQYF
>TRBV11-1|NA|TRBJ2-5|15
CASSPGGRGFDEQYF
>TRBV6-1|NA|TRBJ2-7|14
CASSTDRGFHEQYF
>TRBV7-8|NA|TRBJ2-6|16
CASSIARVPGANVLTF
>TRBV7-9|NA|TRBJ1-3|16
CASSSRQVDSGNTIYF
>TRBV5-1|NA|TRBJ2-1|15
CASSLANNEQGGQFF
>TRBV27|NA|TRBJ2-6|16
CASSLDGNSGANVLTF
>TRBV3-1|few|TRBJ1-2|15
CASSQSTGKGHGYTF